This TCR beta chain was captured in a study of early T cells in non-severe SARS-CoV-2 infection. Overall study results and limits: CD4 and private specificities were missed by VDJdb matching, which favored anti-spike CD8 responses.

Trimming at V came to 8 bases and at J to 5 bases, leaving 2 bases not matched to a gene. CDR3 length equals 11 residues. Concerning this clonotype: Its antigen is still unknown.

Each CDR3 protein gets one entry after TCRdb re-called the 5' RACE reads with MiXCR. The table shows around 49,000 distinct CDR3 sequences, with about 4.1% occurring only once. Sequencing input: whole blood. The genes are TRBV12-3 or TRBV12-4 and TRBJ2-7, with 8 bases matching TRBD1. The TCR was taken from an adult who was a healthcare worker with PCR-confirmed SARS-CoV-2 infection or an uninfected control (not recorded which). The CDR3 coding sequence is TGTGCCAGCGGACAGGGCGACGAGCAGTACTTC. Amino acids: CASGQGDEQYF.